The 14 T cell receptor beta chains reported below all come from one sample, sequenced in a study of cytomegalovirus exposure and HLA in healthy donors. This PCR relied on a set of 60 Vbeta primers and 13 Jbeta primers. Assay: immunoSEQ multiplex PCR; the TCRdb copy retains only in-frame clones and omits some. Among under 200,000 clones listed, around 68% were seen once. Sequencing used PBMCs. The receptor source for this set is a man aged 50-59 years in good health and CMV-seronegative.

In its sample, this clone was seen once. The rearrangement uses TRBV5-6 and TRBJ1-6; D possibly corresponds to TRBD1 (5 bases). This CDR3 is 15 amino acids long. Germline CDR1 is SGHDT and CDR2 is YYEEEE. V lost 0 bases, J lost 8 bases, and 12 bases lay in between. CDR3 in amino acids: CASSLVQGRDSPLHF. The CDR3 nucleotides are TGTGCCAGCAGCTTGGTGCAGGGTAGGGATTCACCCCTCCACTTT.

In this sample, this clone turned up a few times. The chain uses TRBV6-1 and TRBJ1-2, with 7 bases that match TRBD1. The CDR3 runs to 13 residues. Germline V gene lookup returns CDR1 MNHNS and CDR2 SASEGT. V was pared by 0 bases and J by 5 bases, with 0 bases of the junction left unmatched. The CDR3 DNA is TGTGCCAGCAGTGAAGCGGGACAGTATGGCTACACCTTC. Protein product: CASSEAGQYGYTF.

In this sample, this clone turned up a few times. Other DNA sequences within the sample encode an identical CDR3. The CDR3 region has the DNA TGTGCCAGCAGCTTAGGTCCCTCGAGCGGGACCCAGTACTTC. This translates into CASSLGPSSGTQYF. The rearrangement uses TRBV7-2 and TRBJ2-5, with a possible D match to TRBD2 (5 bases). The CDR3 has 14 amino acids. CDR1 SGHTA and CDR2 FQGNSA come from the germline V gene. V lost 1 base, J lost 7 bases, and 13 bases lay in between.

The genes are TRBV6-5 and TRBJ2-3; 8 bases align to TRBD1. Germline-derived CDR1 and CDR2 are MNHEY and SVGAGI. The CDR3 spans 16 residues. Trimming at V came to 2 bases and at J to 5 bases, leaving 9 bases not matched to a gene. CDR3 amino acids: CASSYPRGQGRDTQYF. In nucleotides, the CDR3 is TGTGCCAGCAGTTACCCTCGCGGACAGGGAAGAGATACGCAGTATTTT.

There are a few counts of this clone. The V gene is TRBV6-5, the J gene TRBJ1-2, with 10 bases that match TRBD1. There are 13 residues in the CDR3. Trimming cost V 5 bases and J 8 bases; bases outside gene matches: 5. Germline V gene sequence: CDR1 MNHEY, CDR2 SVGAGI. The CDR3 coding sequence is TGTGCCAGCAGTGGACAGGGGGGCTCGGGCTACACCTTC. Its translation: CASSGQGGSGYTF.

CDR3: CASSSWTGATYYEQYF. CDR3 in DNA: TGTGCCAGTAGTTCCTGGACAGGGGCTACATACTACGAGCAGTACTTC. The chain joins TRBV19 to TRBJ2-7, with TRBD1 matching over 9 bases. The V gene end was trimmed by 5 bases and the J gene end by 3 bases; junction bases not matched to a gene: 11. Germline V CDR1 and CDR2: LNHDA, SQIVND (reference sequence). CDR3 length: 16 amino acids.

The V call is TRBV9, the J call TRBJ1-1; D is ambiguous. Germline CDR1 and CDR2: SGDLS and YYNGEE. The CDR3 length is 13 residues. Between the trimmed V and J ends, which lost 2 bases and 1 base, there was a span of 6 bases. CDR3 amino acids: CASSVRENTEAFF. In DNA form, the CDR3 reads TGTGCCAGCAGCGTGAGGGAGAACACTGAAGCTTTCTTT.

This clone was counted between two and nine times. The genes are TRBV5-1 and TRBJ1-2; D unclear. CDR1 SGHRS and CDR2 YFSETQ come from the germline V gene. The V end was cut by 2 bases, the J end by 2 bases, with 10 bases between. The CDR3 is made up of 14 amino acids. CDR3 nucleotide sequence: TGCGCCAGCAGCTTAGACTTGCCGAACTATGGCTACACCTTC. The encoded protein is CASSLDLPNYGYTF.

This clone was observed a handful of times. The V and J genes are TRBV4-2 and TRBJ2-5; TRBD2 is a possible D gene (6 bases). The germline V gene has CDR1 LGHNA and CDR2 YNFKEQ. The CDR3 loop spans 17 amino acids. Deletions cut 0 bases from V and 2 bases from J, with 16 bases between. DNA for the CDR3: TGTGCCAGCAGCCAAGAATGGGTGCGGGGTCCTCAAGAGACCCAGTACTTC. Its protein is CASSQEWVRGPQETQYF.

This sequence joins TRBV5-5 and TRBJ2-7; TRBD1 matches at 9 bases. With 0 bases clipped from V and 2 bases from J, the junction kept 3 bases outside the gene matches. The CDR3 consists of 15 residues. Looked up from germline, CDR1 is SGHKS and CDR2 is YYEKEE (reference sequence). The CDR3 is CASSLVGTGTYEQYF. The CDR3 coding sequence is TGTGCCAGCAGCTTGGTGGGGACAGGGACCTACGAGCAGTACTTC.

This clone was seen more than once but under ten times. The CDR3 sequence is CASSRGSNNYEQYF. The CDR3 nucleotides read TGTGCCAGCAGCCGCGGGTCAAACAACTACGAGCAGTACTTC. The chain carries TRBV7-9 and TRBJ2-7, with D possibly TRBD2 on 5 matching bases. Per the germline V gene, CDR1 is SEHNR and CDR2 is FQNEAQ (reference sequence). Trimming removed 5 bases from V and 3 bases from J, with 14 bases in between. The CDR3 spans 14 residues.

This clone has a single count. The CDR3 region has the DNA TGCAGCGCCGGGGGAACCGGGGAGCTGTTTTTT. This translates into CSAGGTGELFF. The V gene is TRBV29-1, the J gene TRBJ2-2, with a possible D match to TRBD2 (6 bases). CDR1 and CDR2 from the germline V gene are SQVTM and ANQGSEA. This CDR3 has 11 amino acids. The V end was cut by 7 bases, the J end by 5 bases, with 8 bases between.

The chain is built from TRBV11-2 and TRBJ1-4; TRBD1 agrees at 7 bases. V gave up 5 bases and J gave up 4 bases; unmatched junction bases: 4. Germline CDR1 and CDR2: SGHAT and FQNNGV. CDR3 length: 14 residues. The CDR3 region has the DNA TGTGCCAGCAGCAAGACAGGGATTAATGAAAAACTGTTTTTT. This translates into CASSKTGINEKLFF.

The J gene is TRBJ2-5, the V gene TRBV5-1; no clear D gene. TRBJ2-7 explains the end of the DNA better; the J call may be wrong. The CDR3 has 13 amino acids. Germline CDR1 is SGHRS and CDR2 is YFSETQ. CDR3 nucleotide sequence: TGCGCCAGCAGCTTGGCGGCAGACTACGAGCAGTACTTC. Residues: CASSLAADYEQYF.